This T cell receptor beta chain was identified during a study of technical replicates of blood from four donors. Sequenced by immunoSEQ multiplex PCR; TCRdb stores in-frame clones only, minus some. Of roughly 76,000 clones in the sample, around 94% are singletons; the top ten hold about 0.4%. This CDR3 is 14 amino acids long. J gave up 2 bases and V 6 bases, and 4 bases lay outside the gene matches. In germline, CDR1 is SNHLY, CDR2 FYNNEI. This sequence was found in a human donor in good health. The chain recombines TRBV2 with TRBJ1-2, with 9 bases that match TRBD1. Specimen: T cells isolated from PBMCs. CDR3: CASRGTGSNYGYTF. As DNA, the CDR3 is TGTGCCAGCAGGGGGACAGGGTCCAACTATGGCTACACCTTC.